These 7 T cell receptor beta chains came from one sample sequenced in a study of blood T cell repertoires in COVID-19. TCRdb's table, derived via immunoSEQ multiplex PCR, lists solely in-frame clones and lacks some. The repertoire consists of about half a million clones, with 70% to 90% occurring once and the leading ten covering under 4%. The sequenced sample was peripheral blood. The receptors here all came from a human donor in a cohort sampled during active COVID-19.

V gene TRBV7-2 combines with J gene TRBJ1-1; TRBD1 matches 9 bases. This CDR3 has 14 residues. Germline V gives CDR1 SGHTA, CDR2 FQGNSA. V lost 1 base, J lost 5 bases, and 2 bases stayed unmatched. Here the CDR3 DNA reads TGTGCCAGCAGCTTAGGACAGGGGGAAACTGAAGCTTTCTTT. Translating it yields CASSLGQGETEAFF.

In this sample, this clone turned up once. The chain links TRBV7-2 to TRBJ2-4; D might be TRBD2 (5 bases). The V end was cut by 1 base, the J end by 7 bases, with 11 bases between. Germline lookup yields CDR1 SGHTA and CDR2 FQGNSA. CDR3 length: 14 residues. The CDR3 nucleotides are TGTGCCAGCAGCTTAGACACTCGAGGGAACATTCAGTACTTC. This gives the protein CASSLDTRGNIQYF.

This chain joins TRBV6-1 and TRBJ2-1; D is unresolved. Per the germline V gene, CDR1 is MNHNS and CDR2 is SASEGT. This CDR3 has 17 amino acids. V lost 0 bases and J 0 bases, leaving 12 bases between the germline ends. DNA for the CDR3: TGTGCCAGCAGTGAAGCGCTTCGACGGAGCTCCTACAATGAGCAGTTCTTC. Its protein is CASSEALRRSSYNEQFF.

The V gene is TRBV6-2 or TRBV6-3, the J gene TRBJ1-2, with 10 bases aligning to TRBD1. Trimming took 4 bases from V and 4 from J; bases not matched to a gene: 6. Germline CDR1 is MNHEY and CDR2 is SVGEGT. CDR3 length: 15 residues. The CDR3: CASSSLRTGGYGYTF. CDR3 nucleotides: TGTGCCAGCAGTTCCCTCCGGACAGGGGGCTATGGCTACACCTTC.

Written as DNA, the CDR3 is TGCAGCGTTGCAGGAACTGCGGGGAATGAGCAGTTCTTC. It is translated as CSVAGTAGNEQFF. This chain links TRBV29-1 with TRBJ2-1, with D maybe TRBD2 (6 bases). Between the trimmed V and J ends, which lost 4 bases and 7 bases, there was a span of 14 bases. The CDR3 extends over 13 amino acids. The V gene's germline CDR1 is SQVTM and CDR2 ANQGSEA.

The V call is TRBV30, the J call TRBJ2-3; TRBD2 might be the D (7 bases). CDR1 is GTSNPN, CDR2 SVGIG, per germline (reference sequence). The V gene lost 3 bases and the J gene lost 3 bases, with 22 bases spanning the gap. This CDR3 is 17 amino acids long. CDR3 sequence (DNA): TGTGCCTGGAGCGAGGGGTGGGGGGGCAGCTCTACAGATACGCAGTATTTT. This codes for CAWSEGWGGSSTDTQYF.

This sequence joins TRBV28 and TRBJ2-3; a possible D gene is TRBD1 (5 bases). This CDR3 region has 13 residues. Germline lookup yields CDR1 MDHEN and CDR2 SYDVKM. V dropped 7 bases and J dropped 4 bases, with 12 bases sitting between them. The CDR3 is CASKRTPSDTQYF. The CDR3 nucleotides read TGTGCCAGCAAAAGGACACCATCAGATACGCAGTATTTT.